These 15 T cell receptor beta chains share one sample of origin, sequenced in a study of T-cell reconstitution after alpha-beta-depleted transplantation in children. Preparation of the TCRbeta library used unique molecular identifiers. TCRdb itself ran the PCR reads through MiXCR, one entry per CDR3 protein. This table holds 250,000 to 300,000 distinct CDR3 sequences, about 9.4% found once. The source was PBMCs, collected before TCRalphabeta/CD19-depleted stem cell transplant. The source is a boy under three years old with acute myeloid leukemia, due to receive a stem cell transplant.

As for this clonotype: It may be a read error: a sequence one base away is much more abundant. The V gene is TRBV7-8, the J gene TRBJ2-7; tentatively, D is TRBD2 (6 bases). In germline, CDR1 is SGHVS, CDR2 FQNEAQ. The CDR3 runs 15 residues. Between the trimmed V and J ends, which lost 3 bases and 3 bases, there was a span of 15 bases. The CDR3 region is CASSLTSGSYYEQYF. The CDR3 DNA reads as TGTGCCAGCAGCTTGACAAGCGGGTCCTACTACGAGCAGTACTTC.

This clonotype was seen repeatedly, ten times or more. The genes are TRBV7-2 and TRBJ2-3, with 9 bases fitting TRBD2. V trimming: 3 bases; J trimming: 5 bases; junction bases outside the gene matches: 6. The CDR3 totals 15 residues. Germline loops: CDR1 SGHTA, CDR2 FQGNSA. CDR3 in DNA: TGTGCCAGCAGCTTGCTGCGGGGGGGCTTAGATACGCAGTATTTT. As protein: CASSLLRGGLDTQYF.

The genes are TRBV5-1 and TRBJ2-7, with 7 bases fitting TRBD2. In germline, CDR1 is SGHRS, CDR2 YFSETQ. Unmatched junction bases numbered 5, after V lost 9 bases and J lost 2 bases. CDR3 length: 12 residues. CDR3 amino acids: CATSGTTYEQYF. The CDR3 region has the DNA TGCGCCACCTCGGGGACTACCTACGAGCAGTACTTC.

In its sample, this clonotype was seen many times. The chain joins TRBV29-1 to TRBJ1-2; D gene unclear. CDR1 is SQVTM and CDR2 is ANQGSEA in the germline V gene. Trimming pared 0 bases from V and 6 bases from J, leaving 11 bases between. CDR3 size: 13 residues. The CDR3, as DNA: TGCAGCGTTGAAGAGGTAGACCACCATGGCTACACCTTC. Protein sequence: CSVEEVDHHGYTF.

Comments on this clonotype: Possible read error: a much larger clone is one base away. CDR3 nucleotides: TGTGCCAGCAGTTACTCGATCCGGACCAATCAGCCCCAGCATTTT. It codes for CASSYSIRTNQPQHF. This sequence joins TRBV6-5 and TRBJ1-5; D gene unclear. V was pared by 0 bases and J by 3 bases, with 9 bases between. This CDR3 region has 15 residues. Germline V CDR1 and CDR2: MNHEY, SVGAGI.

Many counts were recorded for this clonotype. The chain joins TRBV20-1 to TRBJ1-3; no definite D call. This CDR3 region has 13 residues. Germline assignment: CDR1 DFQATT and CDR2 SNEGSKA (reference sequence). Trimming cost V 4 bases and J 2 bases, with 9 bases left between them. Here the CDR3 DNA reads TGCAGTGCTACAACTGGGGCTGGAAACACCATATATTTT. Its protein product is CSATTGAGNTIYF.

This clonotype occurred a few times. The rearrangement joins TRBV15 to TRBJ1-2; D not certain. There are 15 residues in the CDR3. The germline V and J ends were trimmed by 5 bases and 3 bases, with 16 bases remaining between them. Germline-derived CDR1 and CDR2 are LNHNV and YYDKDF (reference sequence). CDR3 sequence reads: CATSWYGNPYYGYTF. The CDR3 DNA reads as TGTGCCACCAGCTGGTACGGGAACCCGTACTATGGCTACACCTTC.

The table lists this clonotype with a few counts. The chain uses TRBV7-2 and TRBJ1-5, with D perhaps TRBD1 (5 bases). This CDR3 contains 17 residues. In germline, CDR1 is SGHTA, CDR2 FQGNSA. V lost 4 bases, J lost 3 bases, and 19 bases lay in between. The CDR3 DNA reads as TGTGCCAGCAGCTCCTCTTACCGGGACGGGATCAATCAGCCCCAGCATTTT. The encoded protein is CASSSSYRDGINQPQHF.

V is TRBV5-1 and J is TRBJ1-1; a weak D match, TRBD1 (6 bases). Per germline, CDR1 SGHRS and CDR2 YFSETQ. V was pared by 4 bases and J by 3 bases, with 16 bases between. The CDR3 has 15 amino acids. CDR3 residues: CASSAVLAGDTEAFF. As DNA, the CDR3 is TGCGCCAGCAGCGCCGTCCTTGCAGGGGACACTGAAGCTTTCTTT.

In this sample, this clonotype turned up many times. V usage is TRBV7-9 and J usage is TRBJ2-7, with 7 bases aligning to TRBD1. Trimming at V came to 4 bases and at J to 6 bases, leaving 9 bases not matched to a gene. Germline V gene sequence: CDR1 SEHNR, CDR2 FQNEAQ (reference sequence). The CDR3 length is 14 residues. Here the CDR3 DNA reads TGTGCCAGCAGCTCTCGGACAGGAAGGGGCGAGCAGTACTTC. It yields the protein CASSSRTGRGEQYF.

The V call is TRBV28, the J call TRBJ2-7; D is possibly TRBD1 (6 bases). Trimming removed 7 bases from V and 0 bases from J, with 10 bases in between. Germline values: CDR1 MDHEN, CDR2 SYDVKM. This CDR3 has 13 amino acids. CDR3 in DNA: TGTGCCAGCATCCGGGACAACTCCTACGAGCAGTACTTC. Protein: CASIRDNSYEQYF.

This clonotype was seen ten or more times. The rearrangement links TRBV20-1 to TRBJ1-2, with TRBD1 as a possible D gene (6 bases). The CDR3 runs to 14 residues. CDR1 DFQATT and CDR2 SNEGSKA come from the germline V gene (reference sequence). Trimming pared 4 bases from V and 3 bases from J, leaving 15 bases between. Here the CDR3 DNA reads TGCAGTGCTACAGGGGCCTCGCTACACTATGGCTACACCTTC. This codes for CSATGASLHYGYTF.

The V and J genes are TRBV30 and TRBJ2-2; D call uncertain. The CDR3 is 14 residues long. CDR1 is GTSNPN, CDR2 SVGIG, per germline (reference sequence). Trimming pared 1 base from V and 5 bases from J, leaving 11 bases between. The CDR3: CAWSEGPLTGELFF. The CDR3 coding sequence is TGTGCCTGGAGTGAGGGTCCCCTGACCGGGGAGCTGTTTTTT. Supplemented by reference TRBV30 and TRBJ2-2, the full variable domain reads SQTIHQWPATLVQPVGSPLSLECTVEGTSNPNLYWYRQAAGRGLQLLFYSVGIGQISSEVPQNLSASRPQDRQFILSSKKLLLSDSGFYLCAWSEGPLTGELFFGEGSRLTVL.

In its sample, this clonotype was seen many times. This rearrangement joins TRBV5-1 to TRBJ2-7, with D perhaps TRBD1 or TRBD2 (7 bases each). Germline V gene lookup returns CDR1 SGHRS and CDR2 YFSETQ. Trimming took 4 bases from V and 2 from J, leaving 13 bases between them. The CDR3 totals 14 residues. In DNA form, the CDR3 reads TGCGCCAGCAGCCCACAGGGGAGGGCCTACGAGCAGTACTTC. Encoded protein: CASSPQGRAYEQYF. Based on the CDR3 plus reference TRBV5-1 and TRBJ2-7, the full variable domain is KAGVTQTPRYLIKTRGQQVTLSCSPISGHRSVSWYQQTPGQGLQFLFEYFSETQRNKGNFPGRFSGRQFSNSRSEMNVSTLELGDSALYLCASSPQGRAYEQYFGPGTRLTVT.

This clonotype was counted at least ten times. V and J are TRBV11-1 and TRBJ2-1; no firm D call. V was trimmed by 0 bases and J by 0 bases, leaving 15 bases between them. The CDR3 has 18 amino acids. Germline loops: CDR1 SGHAT, CDR2 FQDESV (reference sequence). The chain's CDR3 is CASSLADWPLSSYNEQFF. DNA of the CDR3: TGTGCCAGCAGCTTAGCCGATTGGCCGTTGAGCTCCTACAATGAGCAGTTCTTC.